This T cell receptor (beta chain) appears in the sequencing data of a study of CD8 T cell repertoires and HIV-1 epitope variants. About the study: The baseline condition was 1M T cells left uncultured.

In the case of this clone: Its specificity is unknown.

Survey-depth immunoSEQ sequencing covered TCR beta CDR3 regions. Here immunoSEQ multiplex PCR was the method, and the copy in TCRdb shows in-frame clones only, minus some. The table includes some 5,000 clones, 66% detected once. CDR3 length equals 15 residues. Trimming took 3 bases from V and 1 from J; bases not matched to a gene: 4. Per germline, CDR1 SGHNT and CDR2 YENEEA. The sequenced sample consisted of cultured CD8+ T cells derived from PBMCs. The source is a male donor with HIV. The rearrangement links TRBV11-3 to TRBJ2-7; TRBD2 matches 9 bases. The CDR3 spells CASSLTSGPSYEQYF. DNA of the CDR3: TGTGCCAGCAGCTTGACTAGCGGACCGTCCTACGAGCAGTACTTC.